This T cell receptor (beta chain) was sequenced during a study of cytomegalovirus exposure and HLA in healthy donors. Points on this clone: Its specificity is unknown.

Findings and limits, study-wide: The authors listed 164 TCR beta chains as cytomegalovirus-associated. The majority of TCR sequences were rare, yet some public TCRs appeared in many donors. A few CMV-associated chains proved CMV antigen-specific in vitro.

The CDR3 runs to 16 residues. V trimming: 3 bases; J trimming: 5 bases; junction bases outside the gene matches: 10. Per the germline V gene, CDR1 is LNHDA and CDR2 is SQIVND (reference sequence). Measured with immunoSEQ multiplex PCR; TCRdb has only the in-frame clones, and not every one. The profile shows over 150,000 clones, about 80% of them singletons. This clonotype was obtained from a woman aged 18 to 35 in good health and CMV-seropositive. V and J are TRBV19 and TRBJ1-1; TRBD1 matches 9 bases. Sequencing was done on a sample of PBMCs. For the CDR3, the DNA is TGTGCCAGTAGTATTCTTTTGACAGGGGGTGGTACTGAAGCTTTCTTT. The encoded protein is CASSILLTGGGTEAFF. Based on the CDR3 plus reference TRBV19 and TRBJ1-1, the full variable domain is DGGITQSPKYLFRKEGQNVTLSCEQNLNHDAMYWYRQDPGQGLRLIYYSQIVNDFQKGDIAEGYSVSREKKESFPLTVTSAQKNPTAFYLCASSILLTGGGTEAFFGQGTRLTVV.